These 18 T cell receptor beta chains were sequenced from one sample in a study of PD-1 blockade in classical Hodgkin lymphoma. TCRdb's table, derived via immunoSEQ multiplex PCR, lists solely in-frame clones and lacks some. The data hold some 30,000 clones, with roughly 70% observed a single time. Every patient relapsed after autologous stem cell transplantation, and brentuximab vedotin exposure varied. Source: peripheral blood mononuclear cells (PBMCs), taken before the second cycle of nivolumab. The source is a human donor with classical Hodgkin lymphoma.

The genes are TRBV4-2 and TRBJ2-2, with D perhaps matching TRBD1 (6 bases). This CDR3 contains 16 residues. Germline V gene sequence: CDR1 LGHNA, CDR2 YNFKEQ. Trimming stripped 8 bases from V and 0 bases from J, with 16 bases between. The DNA for the CDR3 is TGTGCCAGCGGTTGGGACAATCGCGCGAACACCGGGGAGCTGTTTTTT. Amino acids: CASGWDNRANTGELFF.

The chain carries TRBV7-6 and TRBJ1-5, with no clear D. Germline V gives CDR1 SGHVS, CDR2 FNYEAQ. The CDR3 contains 13 residues. The ends were cut back, 5 bases at V and 5 bases at J, with 10 bases in the middle. The CDR3 reads CASSQSLYQPQHF. The DNA for the CDR3 is TGTGCCAGCAGCCAAAGTTTGTATCAGCCCCAGCATTTT.

This CDR3 reads CASSPDSSYEQYF. The CDR3, as DNA: TGTGCCAGCTCACCAGACAGCTCCTACGAGCAGTACTTC. V is TRBV18 and J is TRBJ2-7; tentatively, D is TRBD1 (5 bases). CDR1 is KGHSH and CDR2 is LQKENI in the germline V gene. V was pared by 2 bases and J by 0 bases, with 5 bases between. CDR3 length equals 13 residues.

The chain couples TRBV19 to TRBJ2-5, with TRBD2 identical over 7 bases. V shed 2 bases, J shed 1 base, and the junction held 4 bases outside the gene matches. CDR3 size: 15 residues. Per germline, CDR1 LNHDA and CDR2 SQIVND (reference sequence). CDR3 loop: CASSIWGLPQETQYF. As DNA, the CDR3 is TGTGCCAGTAGTATATGGGGACTACCCCAAGAGACCCAGTACTTC. The entire variable domain, with the rest obtained from reference TRBV19 and TRBJ2-5, is as follows: DGGITQSPKYLFRKEGQNVTLSCEQNLNHDAMYWYRQDPGQGLRLIYYSQIVNDFQKGDIAEGYSVSREKKESFPLTVTSAQKNPTAFYLCASSIWGLPQETQYFGPGTRLLVL.

The chain employs TRBV28 and TRBJ2-5; D is undetermined. The V end lost 5 bases, the J end lost 3 bases, and 7 bases lay between the germline ends. The CDR3 spans 12 residues. Germline V lookup: CDR1 MDHEN, CDR2 SYDVKM. CDR3 protein: CASSGWEETQYF. CDR3 DNA sequence: TGTGCCAGCAGTGGGTGGGAAGAGACCCAGTACTTC.

This clone was detected only a few times. The chain couples TRBV5-4 to TRBJ1-1; D is unresolved. The CDR3 is made up of 13 amino acids. With 4 bases removed from V and 5 bases from J, the gap between germline ends came to 12 bases. Germline CDR1 reads SGHNT; CDR2 reads YYREEE (reference sequence). The CDR3 loop reads CASSVKVGTEAFF. As DNA, the CDR3 is TGTGCCAGCAGCGTTAAAGTGGGGACTGAAGCTTTCTTT.

This clone was observed a handful of times. V usage is TRBV5-6 and J usage is TRBJ1-4, with a tentative D call TRBD1 (6 bases). This CDR3 is 14 amino acids long. Trimming stripped 7 bases from V and 8 bases from J, with 18 bases between. CDR1 is SGHDT, CDR2 YYEEEE, per germline. In DNA, the CDR3 is TGTGCCAGCTCATTGGGGGCGCGGGGAGAAAAACTGTTTTTT. Amino acid sequence: CASSLGARGEKLFF.

This rearrangement joins TRBV5-1 to TRBJ1-2; a weak D match, TRBD1 (5 bases). This CDR3 spans 16 amino acids. Looked up from germline, CDR1 is SGHRS and CDR2 is YFSETQ. With 4 bases removed from V and 6 bases from J, the gap between germline ends came to 22 bases. The CDR3 loop reads CASSNGGFGGYNGYTF. The CDR3 DNA sequence: TGCGCCAGCAGCAACGGGGGATTCGGCGGTTACAATGGCTACACCTTC.

The J gene is TRBJ2-5, the V gene TRBV18; possible D gene TRBD1, 7 bases. The CDR3 spans 13 residues. Germline V CDR1 and CDR2: KGHSH, LQKENI. V dropped 2 bases and J dropped 7 bases, with 11 bases sitting between them. The CDR3 is CASSPNQGGTQYF. CDR3 sequence (DNA): TGTGCCAGCTCACCAAATCAGGGGGGGACCCAGTACTTC.

This chain connects TRBV2 to TRBJ1-2, with D possibly TRBD1 on 6 matching bases. The germline CDR1 and CDR2 sequences are SNHLY and FYNNEI. V dropped 5 bases and J dropped 6 bases, with 16 bases sitting between them. The CDR3 sequence is 14 residues long. In nucleotides, the CDR3 is TGTGCCAGCAGTTTCTTGACAGGATGGGATGGCTACACCTTC. It is translated as CASSFLTGWDGYTF.

A single count supports this clone. The V and J genes are TRBV19 and TRBJ1-2; 7 bases align to TRBD1. This CDR3 has 14 residues. CDR1 LNHDA and CDR2 SQIVND come from the germline V gene (reference sequence). V was pared by 3 bases and J by 2 bases, with 3 bases of the junction left unmatched. The CDR3 DNA follows: TGTGCCAGTAGTATGGACAGGAGAAACTATGGCTACACCTTC. Protein product: CASSMDRRNYGYTF.

The chain combines TRBV4-1 with TRBJ2-1; perhaps TRBD2 as D (5 bases). V was shortened by 2 bases and J by 9 bases, with 17 bases between the two germline ends. Germline CDR1 is MGHRA and CDR2 is YSYEKL. The CDR3 spans 15 residues. Here the CDR3 reads CASSQFADFAGEQFF. The DNA of the CDR3 is TGCGCCAGCAGCCAATTCGCGGATTTTGCGGGTGAGCAGTTCTTC.

The V gene is TRBV5-5, the J gene TRBJ1-1; D unclear. CDR3 length: 14 residues. Trimming removed 5 bases at V and 0 bases at J, with 11 bases between. CDR1 and CDR2 (germline): SGHKS, YYEKEE (reference sequence). CDR3 bases: TGTGCCAGCAGATTAGGAGGGTTGAACACTGAAGCTTTCTTT. Protein: CASRLGGLNTEAFF. The full variable domain, completed using reference TRBV5-5 and TRBJ1-1, is DAGVTQSPTHLIKTRGQQVTLRCSPISGHKSVSWYQQVLGQGPQFIFQYYEKEERGRGNFPDRFSARQFPNYSSELNVNALLLGDSALYLCASRLGGLNTEAFFGQGTRLTVV.

V and J are TRBV9 and TRBJ2-5; the D gene is possibly TRBD2 (5 bases). There are 13 residues in the CDR3. V lost 4 bases to trimming and J lost 2 bases, with 9 bases between them. Germline V gene lookup returns CDR1 SGDLS and CDR2 YYNGEE. CDR3 region: CASSPGIQETQYF. The DNA of the CDR3 is TGTGCCAGCAGCCCCGGGATTCAAGAGACCCAGTACTTC.

This clone was picked up one time. This chain links TRBV14 with TRBJ1-5, with D possibly matching TRBD1 (5 bases). V was clipped by 0 bases and J by 2 bases, with 17 bases between them. Looked up from germline, CDR1 is SGHDN and CDR2 is FVKESK. The CDR3 is 18 amino acids. The CDR3 coding sequence is TGTGCCAGCAGCCAAGAGGGACCAGGCTTGAAGGGCAATCAGCCCCAGCATTTT. Translation: CASSQEGPGLKGNQPQHF. Together with reference TRBV14 and TRBJ1-5, the CDR3 gives the full variable domain: EAGVTQFPSHSVIEKGQTVTLRCDPISGHDNLYWYRRVMGKEIKFLLHFVKESKQDESGMPNNRFLAERTGGTYSTLKVQPAELEDSGVYFCASSQEGPGLKGNQPQHFGDGTRLSIL.

This chain joins TRBV4-2 and TRBJ2-2, with TRBD2 matching over 8 bases. Germline V gene lookup returns CDR1 LGHNA and CDR2 YNFKEQ. Trimming removed 4 bases from V and 5 bases from J; junction bases left unmatched: 9. The CDR3 runs 16 residues. Written as DNA, the CDR3 is TGTGCCAGCAGCCGTCCGGGGGGGCAGGGGACCGGGGAGCTGTTTTTT. It is translated as CASSRPGGQGTGELFF.

The chain couples TRBV28 to TRBJ2-7, with a tentative D call TRBD2 (5 bases). Looked up from germline, CDR1 is MDHEN and CDR2 is SYDVKM. This CDR3 has 11 residues. V was trimmed by 4 bases and J by 5 bases, leaving 6 bases between them. For the CDR3, the DNA is TGTGCCAGCAGTTGGGAGAACGAGCAGTACTTC. Its translation: CASSWENEQYF.

The rearrangement joins TRBV18 to TRBJ1-2; no definite D call. The CDR3 is made up of 15 amino acids. V was cut by 3 bases and J by 4 bases, with 15 bases left in between. Per germline, CDR1 KGHSH and CDR2 LQKENI. The CDR3 here is CASSPATDRSYGYTF. Here the CDR3 DNA reads TGTGCCAGCTCACCGGCGACGGATCGGAGCTATGGCTACACCTTC.